This is a list of T cell receptor beta chains from one sample in a study of T-cell reconstitution after alpha-beta-depleted transplantation in children. TCRdb re-derived calls from the PCR reads in MiXCR, one entry per CDR3 protein. Of fewer than 700,000 distinct CDR3 sequences listed, around 13% are singletons. This specimen was PBMCs, mostly from graft donor cells, taken 360 days after TCRalphabeta/CD19-depleted stem cell transplant. The receptor set was obtained from a male patient between 5 and 17 years old who had a stem cell transplant for acute myeloid leukemia, so the T cells may come from the graft donor. The CDR3 runs from the conserved cysteine through the conserved F or W. A D gene is named only where the DNA matches it firmly. Clone size is stated in some rows and not others, as once, few, many or a class when expanded.

>few|TRBJ2-1|TRBV4-3|17|TRBD2
TGCGCCAGCAGCCAAGAAGCACTAGCGGGTTCCTACAATGAGCAGTTCTTC
CASSQEALAGSYNEQFF
>few|TRBJ2-7|TRBV11-1|15|TRBD1
TGTGCCAGCAGCGTGGACAGGGGGGGTTCCTACGAGCAGTACTTC
CASSVDRGGSYEQYF
>few|TRBJ1-1|TRBV12-3/TRBV12-4|15|TRBD1
TGTGCCAGCAGGGAGGGACAGGGGTGGAACACTGAAGCTTTCTTT
CASREGQGWNTEAFF
>NA|TRBJ2-6|TRBV28|15|NA
TGTGCCAGCAGTTTTGCGGATTCTGGGGCCAACGTCCTGACTTTC
CASSFADSGANVLTF
>NA|TRBJ2-3|TRBV20-1|15|TRBD2
TGCAGTGCCCCAGCGAGCGGGAGTCGCACAGATACGCAGTATTTT
CSAPASGSRTDTQYF
>few|TRBJ2-7|TRBV20-1|12|NA
TGCAGTGCTAGAGGGGGTGCCTACGAGCAGTACTTC
CSARGGAYEQYF
>few|TRBJ2-4|TRBV4-2|19|TRBD2
TGTGCCAGCAGCCAAGATGGGACTAGCGGGGAAGTGACCAAAAACATTCAGTACTTC
CASSQDGTSGEVTKNIQYF
>few|TRBJ2-3|TRBV12-3/TRBV12-4|15|TRBD1
TGTGCCAGCAGACCCGGGACAGGGGGCCTTTGGACGCAGTATTTT
CASRPGTGGLWTQYF
>many|TRBJ2-7|TRBV20-1|14|TRBD2
TGCAGTGCTAGTTGGTCGGGAGGGCCCTACGAGCAGTACTTC
CSASWSGGPYEQYF
>many|TRBJ1-1|TRBV21-1|17|NA
TGTGCCAGCAGCAAAGTCACGGCCTGTGCTATGAACACTGAAGCTTTCTTT
CASSKVTACAMNTEAFF
>NA|TRBJ1-2|TRBV6-1|16|NA
TGTGCCAGCAGATTCACCGCCGGGACACCTCACTATGGCTACACCTTC
CASRFTAGTPHYGYTF
>NA|TRBJ2-7|TRBV27|11|NA
TGTGCCAGCAGGGACCTCTACGAGCAGTACTTC
CASRDLYEQYF
>NA|TRBJ1-1|TRBV7-9|13|TRBD1
TGTGCCAGCTTGGACAGGACCAACACTGAAGCTTTCTTT
CASLDRTNTEAFF
>NA|TRBJ2-3|TRBV4-3|15|NA
TGCGCCAGCAGCCAAGAATGGGGGGGCACAGATACGCAGTATTTT
CASSQEWGGTDTQYF
>few|TRBJ1-2|TRBV9|16|TRBD1
TGTGCCAGCAGCGTACCTCGGACAGGGGGCTACAATGGCTACACCTTC
CASSVPRTGGYNGYTF
>once|TRBJ1-1|TRBV4-3|16|TRBD1
TGCGCCAGCAGCCAAGGGGACAGCGGCATGAACACTGAAGCTTTCTTT
CASSQGDSGMNTEAFF
>few|TRBJ2-7|TRBV6-5|17|TRBD1
TGTGCCAGCAGTTACTCGACTGGGACAGGTTATGCCTACGAGCAGTACTTC
CASSYSTGTGYAYEQYF
>many|TRBJ2-7|TRBV5-1|13|NA
TGCGCCAGCAGCTGGGACGTCTGGGACGAGCAGTACTTC
CASSWDVWDEQYF
>NA|TRBJ2-7|TRBV29-1|11|NA
TGCAGCGTTGGGGAGGTATACGAGCAGTACTTC
CSVGEVYEQYF
>many|TRBJ2-4|TRBV20-1|16|TRBD1
TGCAGTGCTAGCACAGGGGGCTCTTTAGCCAAAAACATTCAGTACTTC
CSASTGGSLAKNIQYF
>few|TRBJ2-7|TRBV5-6|14|NA
TGTGCCAGCAGCTTACGGGGATTTGAGTACGAGCAGTACTTC
CASSLRGFEYEQYF
>few|TRBJ1-2|TRBV20-1|14|TRBD1
TGCAGTGCTAGGACCGGGACAGCCAACTATGGCTACACCTTC
CSARTGTANYGYTF
>many|TRBJ2-2|TRBV12-5|15|NA
TGTGCTAGTGGTACTGGAGGCCGAAACACCGGGGAGCTGTTTTTT
CASGTGGRNTGELFF
>many|TRBJ2-7|TRBV20-1|16|NA
TGCAGTGCTAGAGTCGGCCGGGACTGGGTCTCCTACGAGCAGTACTTC
CSARVGRDWVSYEQYF
>NA|TRBJ1-6|TRBV4-3|14|TRBD1
TGCGCCAGCAGCCGAGGACAGGGGGCCTCACCCCTCCACTTT
CASSRGQGASPLHF
>NA|TRBJ2-5|TRBV20-1|16|TRBD1
TGCAGTGCTAGAGATCTAGGACAGGGTCTTTCAGAGACCCAGTACTTC
CSARDLGQGLSETQYF
>NA|TRBJ2-1|TRBV30|11|NA
TGTGCCTGGGGACTAAAGGGTGAGCAGTTCTTC
CAWGLKGEQFF
>NA|TRBJ2-1|TRBV29-1|16|NA
TGCAGCGTTGAACTTCGGTTCCAGGTTCAGGACAATGAGCAGTTCTTC
CSVELRFQVQDNEQFF
>NA|TRBJ2-1|TRBV28|14|NA
TGTGCCAGCAGGCTGTCAGGGTCGTACAATGAGCAGTTCTTC
CASRLSGSYNEQFF
>NA|TRBJ2-3|TRBV4-3|15|NA
TGCGCCAGCAGCCAGCTCCCCTCATCCACAGATACGCAGTATTTT
CASSQLPSSTDTQYF
>NA|TRBJ2-1|TRBV5-1|19|TRBD1
TGCGCCAGCAGCTTGGTAGGGACAGGGGGAAGCGGGAGACCTGCTGAGCAGTTCTTC
CASSLVGTGGSGRPAEQFF
>NA|TRBJ2-5|TRBV20-1|13|TRBD1
TGCAGTGTTCCGGGACAGGGTGTTGAGACCCAGTACTTC
CSVPGQGVETQYF
>many|TRBJ2-1|TRBV5-1|11|NA
TGCGCCAGCAGCTTAGGGTGGGAGCAGTTCTTC
CASSLGWEQFF
>NA|TRBJ2-1|TRBV28|13|NA
TGTGCCAGCAGTTTAATTGCCGGCCGGGAGCAGTTCTTC
CASSLIAGREQFF
>few|TRBJ1-5|TRBV12-3/TRBV12-4|12|NA
TGTGCCAGCAGACAGGGTCCTGCGGCCCAGCATTTT
CASRQGPAAQHF
>few|TRBJ2-7|TRBV28|16|TRBD1
TGTGCCAGCAGTTCTTACGGACAGGGATGGGACTACGAGCAGTACTTC
CASSSYGQGWDYEQYF
>few|TRBJ2-1|TRBV12-3/TRBV12-4|13|TRBD2
TGTGCCAGCAGTTCAATACTAGCGCATGAGCAGTTCTTC
CASSSILAHEQFF
>few|TRBJ1-1|TRBV28|12|TRBD1
TGTGCCAGCAGCTGGACAGGTTCCAGAGCTTTCTTT
CASSWTGSRAFF
>many|TRBJ2-7|TRBV29-1|13|TRBD1
TGCAGCGGGTCAGGGGGCGACTCCTACGAGCAGTACTTC
CSGSGGDSYEQYF
>many|TRBJ1-1|TRBV29-1|13|NA
TGCAGCGTTGAAAGGGGAACCAACACTGAAGCTTTCTTT
CSVERGTNTEAFF
>many|TRBJ1-3|TRBV12-3/TRBV12-4|14|NA
TGTGCCAGCAGTTATTACAGCTCTGGAAACACCATATATTTT
CASSYYSSGNTIYF
>few|TRBJ2-3|TRBV7-9|17|TRBD2
TGTGCCAGCAGCCCGACCGGGACTAGCGGGAGGATCGATACGCAGTATTTT
CASSPTGTSGRIDTQYF
>NA|TRBJ2-7|TRBV5-5|9|NA
TGTGCCAGCAGCGAACCCCTAACCTTC
CASSEPLTF
>NA|TRBJ1-1|TRBV11-2|14|NA
TGTGCCAGCAGCGCGGGGAACATGAAGACTGAAGCTTTCTTT
CASSAGNMKTEAFF
>NA|TRBJ2-7|TRBV10-3|15|TRBD2
TGTGCCATCAGTGAGGAAACTAGCGGGAGTTACGAGCAGTACTTC
CAISEETSGSYEQYF
>few|TRBJ2-7|TRBV10-3|11|NA
TGTGCCATCAGTGAACACTACGAGCAGTACTTC
CAISEHYEQYF